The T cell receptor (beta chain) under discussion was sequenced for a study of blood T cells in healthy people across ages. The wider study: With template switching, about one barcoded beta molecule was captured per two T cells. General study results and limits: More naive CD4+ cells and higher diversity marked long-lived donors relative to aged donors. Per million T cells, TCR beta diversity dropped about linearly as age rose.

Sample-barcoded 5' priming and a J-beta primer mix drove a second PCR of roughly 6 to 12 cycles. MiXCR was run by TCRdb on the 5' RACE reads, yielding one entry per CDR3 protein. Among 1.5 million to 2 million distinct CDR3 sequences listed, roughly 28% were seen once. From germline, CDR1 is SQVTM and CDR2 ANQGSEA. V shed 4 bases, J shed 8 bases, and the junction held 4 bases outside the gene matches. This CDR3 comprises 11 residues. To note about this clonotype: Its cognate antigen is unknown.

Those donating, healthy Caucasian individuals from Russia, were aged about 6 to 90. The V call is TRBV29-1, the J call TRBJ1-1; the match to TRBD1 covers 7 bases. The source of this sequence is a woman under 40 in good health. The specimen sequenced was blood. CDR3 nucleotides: TGCAGCGTTGGGACAGGTCCGGAAGCTTTCTTT. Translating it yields CSVGTGPEAFF.